The 29 T cell receptor beta chains below all came from one sample that was sequenced in a study of cytomegalovirus exposure and HLA in healthy donors. 60 Vbeta and 13 Jbeta primers were used in PCR. Repertoires were generated with immunoSEQ multiplex PCR, while TCRdb's copy carries only in-frame clones and drops some. Found here are about 210,000 clones, around 81% of them singletons; the top ten hold 10%. The sequenced sample consisted of PBMCs. These receptors came from a woman in her forties or fifties in good health and CMV-seropositive.

This chain connects TRBV5-6 to TRBJ2-3; 9 bases agree with TRBD1. Trimming removed 1 base from V and 3 bases from J; junction bases left unmatched: 3. Per the germline V gene, CDR1 is SGHDT and CDR2 is YYEEEE. CDR3 length: 15 residues. CDR3 bases: TGTGCCAGCAGCTTGAAGACAGGGGGAACAGATACGCAGTATTTT. Its translation: CASSLKTGGTDTQYF.

V gene TRBV19 combines with J gene TRBJ2-5, with 9 bases aligning to TRBD1. This CDR3 contains 14 residues. Germline CDR1 and CDR2: LNHDA and SQIVND (reference sequence). The V gene end was trimmed by 6 bases and the J gene end by 2 bases; junction bases not matched to a gene: 4. CDR3 sequence (DNA): TGTGCCAGTAGGCAGGGACAGGGTCAAGAGACCCAGTACTTC. It is translated as CASRQGQGQETQYF.

The sample holds one count of this clone. The identical CDR3 is also encoded by other nucleotide sequences in the sample. The chain joins TRBV5-1 to TRBJ2-2; 8 nucleotides agree with TRBD2. Trimming took 4 bases from V and 5 from J; bases not matched to a gene: 7. There are 15 residues in the CDR3. Germline V gene sequence: CDR1 SGHRS, CDR2 YFSETQ. CDR3: CASSLGLAGTGELFF. The CDR3 DNA follows: TGCGCCAGCAGCCTTGGTTTAGCGGGGACCGGGGAGCTGTTTTTT.

The chain has TRBV7-2 and TRBJ2-2, with 7 nucleotides matching TRBD1. Germline assignment: CDR1 SGHTA and CDR2 FQGNSA. This CDR3 comprises 15 residues. The J segment lost 4 bases and the V segment lost 1 base, leaving 3 bases of the junction unmatched. The CDR3 DNA reads TGTGCCAGCAGCTTAGTAGGGGGCGCCACCGGGGAGCTGTTTTTT. Its protein is CASSLVGGATGELFF. The entire variable domain, with the rest obtained from reference TRBV7-2 and TRBJ2-2, is as follows: GAGVSQSPSNKVTEKGKDVELRCDPISGHTALYWYRQSLGQGLEFLIYFQGNSAPDKSGLPSDRFSAERTGGSVSTLTIQRTQQEDSAVYLCASSLVGGATGELFFGEGSRLTVL.

In its sample, this clone was seen once. The rearrangement joins TRBV19 to TRBJ1-5, with 8 bases lining up with TRBD1. This CDR3 has 15 amino acids. V was clipped by 5 bases and J by 6 bases; unmatched bases: 9. Germline-derived CDR1 and CDR2 are LNHDA and SQIVND (reference sequence). The CDR3 here is CASSVDRESGQPQHF. The CDR3, as DNA: TGTGCCAGTAGTGTGGACAGGGAATCAGGTCAGCCCCAGCATTTT.

The chain links TRBV9 to TRBJ2-5; D gene ambiguous. CDR3 length: 12 residues. Looked up from germline, CDR1 is SGDLS and CDR2 is YYNGEE. Trimming pared 4 bases from V and 0 bases from J, leaving 4 bases between. In DNA form, the CDR3 reads TGTGCCAGCAGCTCCAACCAAGAGACCCAGTACTTC. Its translation: CASSSNQETQYF.

The rearrangement uses TRBV4-2 and TRBJ1-1, with a weak D call TRBD1 (5 bases). The CDR3 is made up of 14 amino acids. Trimming stripped 0 bases from V and 10 bases from J, with 15 bases between. Germline values: CDR1 LGHNA, CDR2 YNFKEQ. CDR3 nucleotide sequence: TGTGCCAGCAGCCAAGAAGGGGAGGGGAAGTTAGCTTTCTTT. Amino acids: CASSQEGEGKLAFF.

The chain couples TRBV6-5 to TRBJ1-5; 10 bases are shared with TRBD1. This CDR3 is built from 15 residues. Germline trimming cut 6 bases from V and 1 base from J; bases unmatched to any gene: 3. The germline CDR1 and CDR2 sequences are MNHEY and SVGAGI. This chain's CDR3 is CASRVDRGSNQPQHF. In nucleotides, the CDR3 is TGTGCCAGCAGGGTGGACAGGGGGAGCAATCAGCCCCAGCATTTT.

The chain links TRBV11-2 to TRBJ1-4; D remains unclear. V lost 0 bases and J 8 bases, leaving 10 bases between the germline ends. This CDR3 has 14 amino acids. Germline V gene data show CDR1 as SGHAT and CDR2 as FQNNGV. CDR3 amino acids: CASSLDRIGEKLFF. The CDR3 DNA reads TGTGCCAGCAGCTTAGACCGAATTGGCGAAAAACTGTTTTTT.

The chain couples TRBV6-5 to TRBJ1-2; 7 nucleotides align to TRBD1. The V gene's germline CDR1 is MNHEY and CDR2 SVGAGI. V gave up 2 bases and J gave up 5 bases; unmatched junction bases: 8. The CDR3 is 15 amino acids. CDR3: CASSYDRVEGYGYTF. In DNA form, the CDR3 reads TGTGCCAGCAGTTACGACAGGGTTGAGGGGTATGGCTACACCTTC.

CDR3 in DNA: TGTGCCAGCAGTTTACGCGGACAGAACACTGAAGCTTTCTTT. This translates into CASSLRGQNTEAFF. The gene calls are TRBV27 and TRBJ1-1, with D tentatively TRBD1 (5 bases). Trimming pared 2 bases from V and 1 base from J, leaving 8 bases between. CDR3 length: 14 amino acids. The germline CDR1 and CDR2 sequences are MNHEY and SMNVEV (reference sequence).

This chain joins TRBV7-8 and TRBJ1-2; TRBD1 aligns across 10 bases. Germline-derived CDR1 and CDR2 are SGHVS and FQNEAQ. This CDR3 contains 15 residues. J lost 8 bases, V lost 5 bases, and 11 bases had no gene match. The CDR3 coding sequence is TGTGCCAGCAGCAAAGCGGACAGGGGGGCGGGGGGCTACACCTTC. It is translated as CASSKADRGAGGYTF.

V usage is TRBV6-4 and J usage is TRBJ1-4, with D possibly matching TRBD1 (5 bases). The CDR3 sequence is 14 residues long. Looked up from germline, CDR1 is MRHNA and CDR2 is SNTAGT. The V and J ends lost 4 bases and 8 bases respectively, with 14 bases between them. CDR3 in DNA: TGTGCCAGCAGTGGTAGCAGGGTCGAGGAAAAACTGTTTTTT. Encoded protein: CASSGSRVEEKLFF.

The V and J genes are TRBV7-2 and TRBJ2-4; 10 nucleotides agree with TRBD2. The germline gives CDR1 SGHTA, CDR2 FQGNSA. Trimming at V came to 3 bases and at J to 1 base, leaving 6 bases not matched to a gene. The CDR3 runs to 17 residues. The CDR3 region has the DNA TGTGCCAGCAGCTTCCCAGCGGGGGGGCGGGCCAAAAACATTCAGTACTTC. Translated, it gives CASSFPAGGRAKNIQYF.

The gene calls are TRBV6-1 and TRBJ1-5; 9 nucleotides match TRBD1. Looked up from germline, CDR1 is MNHNS and CDR2 is SASEGT. The CDR3 runs 15 residues. V dropped 6 bases and J dropped 6; count of bases not matched to a gene: 9. CDR3 coding DNA: TGTGCCAGCAGACCACAGGGGGCGAGGGGTCAGCCCCAGCATTTT. It is translated as CASRPQGARGQPQHF.

CDR3 protein: CASSLDNGGGEQFF. The CDR3 DNA reads TGTGCCAGCAGCTTAGATAACGGCGGCGGTGAGCAGTTCTTC. This chain uses TRBV7-9 with TRBJ2-1; unclear D gene. Trimming cost V 1 base and J 9 bases, with 13 bases left between them. The CDR3 covers 14 residues. Per germline, CDR1 SEHNR and CDR2 FQNEAQ (reference sequence).

The chain uses TRBV4-3 and TRBJ2-5; 14 positions agree with TRBD2. Trimming cost V 1 base and J 12 bases; bases outside gene matches: 1. Germline V gene lookup returns CDR1 LGHNA and CDR2 YSLEER. This CDR3 has 13 residues. CDR3 in amino acids: CASSQGLAGGKYF. CDR3 DNA: TGCGCCAGCAGCCAAGGACTAGCGGGGGGGAAGTACTTC.

This clone was counted between two and nine times. This chain links TRBV5-5 with TRBJ2-7, with D tentatively TRBD1 (8 bases). Per the germline V gene, CDR1 is SGHKS and CDR2 is YYEKEE (reference sequence). Between the trimmed V and J ends, which lost 2 bases and 6 bases, there was a span of 18 bases. CDR3 length: 15 amino acids. The CDR3: CASSFIDRGGGEQYF. The DNA for the CDR3 is TGTGCCAGCAGCTTCATTGACAGGGGAGGGGGCGAGCAGTACTTC.

This chain connects TRBV6-6 to TRBJ1-2; D is possibly TRBD1 (6 bases). The length of the CDR3 is 13 residues. Looked up from germline, CDR1 is MNHNY and CDR2 is SVGAGI (reference sequence). V lost 4 bases and J lost 7, with 13 bases in between. The CDR3 DNA sequence: TGTGCCAGCAGTTCCGCCTCAGGGGCTGGCTACACCTTC. Encoded protein: CASSSASGAGYTF.

The chain joins TRBV10-1 to TRBJ1-2; D gene uncertain. CDR1 and CDR2 from the germline V gene are WNHNN and SYGVQD (reference sequence). CDR3 length equals 13 residues. V lost 3 bases and J lost 3, with 8 bases in between. This CDR3 is CASSENNDYGYTF. DNA for the CDR3: TGCGCCAGCAGTGAAAACAATGACTATGGCTACACCTTC.

This clone was detected once. The V call is TRBV29-1, the J call TRBJ1-2; tentative D call: TRBD1 (5 bases). V dropped 8 bases and J dropped 3 bases, with 16 bases sitting between them. Germline lookup yields CDR1 SQVTM and CDR2 ANQGSEA. This CDR3 is built from 13 residues. The CDR3 protein is CSSGQGGYYGYTF. The DNA of the CDR3 is TGCAGCTCTGGGCAGGGAGGGTACTATGGCTACACCTTC.

The chain employs TRBV5-1 and TRBJ2-7; 8 bases align to TRBD2. V gave up 2 bases and J gave up 1 base; unmatched junction bases: 5. The CDR3 has 15 residues. Germline-derived CDR1 and CDR2 are SGHRS and YFSETQ. The CDR3 bases are TGCGCCAGCAGCTTCTTAAGCGGGGGTTCCTACGAGCAGTACTTC. Encoded protein: CASSFLSGGSYEQYF.

This clone was counted between two and nine times. The rearrangement uses TRBV5-1 and TRBJ1-6; 7 bases map to TRBD1. J lost 5 bases, V lost 4 bases, and 3 bases had no gene match. The CDR3 totals 14 residues. CDR1 and CDR2 from the germline V gene are SGHRS and YFSETQ. The CDR3 here is CASSQGQNNSPLHF. CDR3 nucleotides: TGCGCCAGCAGCCAGGGACAGAATAATTCACCCCTCCACTTT.

The chain couples TRBV4-3 to TRBJ2-4; 9 nucleotides agree with TRBD2. This CDR3 comprises 18 residues. Germline-derived CDR1 and CDR2 are LGHNA and YSLEER. J gave up 6 bases and V 1 base, and 13 bases lay outside the gene matches. CDR3 nucleotides: TGCGCCAGCAGCCAAGGGCGGACTAGCGTGAGTGCTGGAAACATTCAGTACTTC. It specifies CASSQGRTSVSAGNIQYF.

The chain employs TRBV11-2 and TRBJ2-3; 11 positions agree with TRBD2. V lost 5 bases to trimming and J lost 5 bases; unmatched junction nucleotides: 12. The CDR3 consists of 17 residues. CDR1 is SGHAT and CDR2 is FQNNGV in the germline V gene. The DNA of the CDR3 is TGTGCCAGCAGCCCGGGGGTAGCGGGGGGGAAGGGAGATACGCAGTATTTT. Protein product: CASSPGVAGGKGDTQYF. The full variable domain, in which reference TRBV11-2 and TRBJ2-3 provide the parts outside the CDR3, is EAGVAQSPRYKIIEKRQSVAFWCNPISGHATLYWYQQILGQGPKLLIQFQNNGVVDDSQLPKDRFSAERLKGVDSTLKIQPAKLEDSAVYLCASSPGVAGGKGDTQYFGPGTRLTVL.

V usage is TRBV11-2 and J usage is TRBJ1-2; D perhaps matches TRBD1 (6 bases). Trimming took 3 bases from V and 4 from J, leaving 12 bases between them. This CDR3 is built from 14 residues. Germline loops: CDR1 SGHAT, CDR2 FQNNGV. CDR3 sequence (DNA): TGTGCCAGCAGCTTTCAGGGGTCCGGCTATGGCTACACCTTC. This translates into CASSFQGSGYGYTF. Complete variable domain (other parts from reference TRBV11-2 and TRBJ1-2): EAGVAQSPRYKIIEKRQSVAFWCNPISGHATLYWYQQILGQGPKLLIQFQNNGVVDDSQLPKDRFSAERLKGVDSTLKIQPAKLEDSAVYLCASSFQGSGYGYTFGSGTRLTVV.

The chain carries TRBV19 and TRBJ1-2; D is ambiguous. CDR3 length: 12 amino acids. V was cut by 3 bases and J by 6 bases, with 8 bases left in between. Germline V gives CDR1 LNHDA, CDR2 SQIVND (reference sequence). The CDR3 sequence: CASSMRVHGYTF. The CDR3 bases are TGTGCCAGTAGTATGCGAGTGCATGGCTACACCTTC.

V is TRBV7-9 and J is TRBJ2-7; TRBD1 matches at 8 bases. This CDR3 region has 11 residues. CDR1 is SEHNR and CDR2 is FQNEAQ in the germline V gene (reference sequence). Trimming cost V 8 bases and J 12 bases; bases outside gene matches: 9. The chain's CDR3 is CASGPGQALYF. The CDR3 DNA reads as TGTGCCAGCGGACCGGGACAGGCACTGTACTTC.

The CDR3 region is CASSGTVGTQYF. CDR3 DNA sequence: TGTGCTAGCTCCGGGACAGTTGGGACCCAGTACTTC. The rearrangement joins TRBV12-5 to TRBJ2-5; TRBD1 agrees at 7 bases. V gave up 9 bases and J gave up 7 bases; unmatched junction bases: 8. Germline V CDR1 and CDR2: LGHNT, FRNRAP. The CDR3 has 12 amino acids.